This T cell receptor beta chain is from a study of T-cell memory formation after mild COVID-19. Points from the study as a whole: CD4+ clones that contracted lay mainly in CM and EM; CD8+ ones lay in EMRA.

This clonotype occurred many times. The antigen is not known. TCRdb processed the 5' RACE reads anew with MiXCR; each CDR3 protein has one entry. The table has around 200,000 distinct CDR3 sequences, around 25% seen once. The trim removed 6 bases at V and 5 bases at J, leaving 8 bases unmatched. The CDR3 contains 16 residues. Germline CDR1 is SGHTA and CDR2 is FQGNSA. This clonotype originated in an adult woman who had mild COVID-19 (a few samples of this study predate the infection). Cell type and time point are not known. This chain joins TRBV7-2 and TRBJ2-2, with 11 bases lining up with TRBD2. Sequencing input: PBMCs or a T cell subset sorted from them (not recorded which). The CDR3 loop is CASRETSGGFTGELFF. For the CDR3, the DNA is TGTGCCAGCAGAGAAACTAGCGGGGGTTTTACCGGGGAGCTGTTTTTT.